This T cell receptor beta chain was obtained from a study of OX40 agonist ivuxolimab in advanced cancers. Drawing of blood for sampling happened at baseline, at cycle 4 day 1, and at cycle 7 day 1. Assay used: immunoSEQ multiplex PCR; TCRdb lists only in-frame clones, some missing. The table shows some 51,000 clones, with about 86% occurring only once. Germline CDR1 DFQATT, CDR2 SNEGSKA (reference sequence). CDR3 length: 10 residues. V was cut by 5 bases and J by 8 bases, with 7 bases left in between. This clonotype was obtained from an adult with an advanced solid tumor such as melanoma, head and neck, liver or kidney cancer. The input for sequencing was CD4+ or CD8+ T cells sorted from blood, taken in a trial of the OX40 agonist ivuxolimab. The J gene is TRBJ1-3, the V gene TRBV20-1; no firm D call. The CDR3 nucleotides read TGCAGTGCTTTGAGGGACACCATATATTTT. This translates into CSALRDTIYF.